The sequence of this TCR beta chain was determined in a study of cytomegalovirus exposure and HLA in healthy donors. Study-wide findings and caveats: CMV serostatus was the sole immune exposure data available. Associated with cytomegalovirus, according to the listing, were about 160 TCR beta chains.

Vbeta (60) and Jbeta (13) primers were used in the PCR. Method: immunoSEQ multiplex PCR; TCRdb's copy keeps in-frame clones and lacks some. This table holds approximately 150,000 clones, 80% to 90% found once. With respect to this clone: Its target is not known.

CDR3 size: 14 residues. Trimming shortened V by 4 bases and J by 4 bases, and 11 bases separated the two germline ends. CDR1 LGHNA and CDR2 YNFKEQ come from the germline V gene. This sequence joins TRBV4-2 and TRBJ2-1; D gene ambiguous. The clonotype comes from a woman between 40 and 55 years old in good health and CMV-seropositive. The sequenced sample consisted of PBMCs. The CDR3 sequence: CASSLLMTYNEQFF. DNA of the CDR3: TGTGCCAGCAGCCTACTGATGACTTACAATGAGCAGTTCTTC.